Below, 5 T cell receptor beta chains from the same sample are listed, as sequenced in a study of cytomegalovirus exposure and HLA in healthy donors. 13 Jbeta primers and 60 Vbeta primers were used for the PCR. The data were produced by immunoSEQ multiplex PCR, yet TCRdb's version contains in-frame clones alone and is incomplete. The table for this sample gives around 140,000 clones. Sequencing was carried out using PBMCs. Source of these receptors: a male donor in good health and CMV-seronegative.

The chain is built from TRBV5-1 and TRBJ2-1, with 13 bases identical to TRBD2. This CDR3 comprises 14 residues. The germline gives CDR1 SGHRS, CDR2 YFSETQ. With V trimmed by 5 bases and J by 8 bases, 4 bases remained unmatched. The CDR3 is CASRGTSGTDEQFF. CDR3 nucleotide sequence: TGCGCCAGCAGAGGGACTAGCGGGACCGATGAGCAGTTCTTC.

The gene calls are TRBV6-1 and TRBJ1-1, with D maybe TRBD1 (5 bases). V was cut by 3 bases and J by 1 base, with 9 bases left in between. This CDR3 has 14 residues. Germline assignment: CDR1 MNHNS and CDR2 SASEGT. DNA for the CDR3: TGTGCCAGCAGTGAGGCAGGGCCGAACACTGAAGCTTTCTTT. It yields the protein CASSEAGPNTEAFF.

J is TRBJ1-2 and V is TRBV5-1, with D perhaps TRBD1 (6 bases). Germline CDR1 SGHRS, CDR2 YFSETQ. V was cut by 0 bases and J by 4 bases, with 10 bases left in between. CDR3 length: 14 amino acids. CDR3 loop: CASSLGRGFYGYTF. CDR3 sequence (DNA): TGCGCCAGCAGCTTGGGCAGGGGCTTCTATGGCTACACCTTC.

This chain connects TRBV5-1 to TRBJ2-4; the match to TRBD1 covers 11 bases. CDR3 size: 16 residues. With V trimmed by 4 bases and J by 12 bases, 15 bases remained unmatched. Per the germline V gene, CDR1 is SGHRS and CDR2 is YFSETQ. The CDR3 spells CASSAQAGQGVEGQYF. Here the CDR3 DNA reads TGCGCCAGCAGCGCACAGGCGGGACAGGGGGTAGAGGGTCAGTACTTC.

The rearrangement links TRBV2 to TRBJ2-7, with D perhaps TRBD2 (6 bases). Germline values: CDR1 SNHLY, CDR2 FYNNEI. CDR3 length: 13 residues. V was cut by 3 bases and J by 1 base, with 7 bases left in between. The CDR3 loop is CASSDGGSYEQYF. In nucleotides, the CDR3 is TGTGCCAGCAGTGACGGAGGGTCCTACGAGCAGTACTTC.